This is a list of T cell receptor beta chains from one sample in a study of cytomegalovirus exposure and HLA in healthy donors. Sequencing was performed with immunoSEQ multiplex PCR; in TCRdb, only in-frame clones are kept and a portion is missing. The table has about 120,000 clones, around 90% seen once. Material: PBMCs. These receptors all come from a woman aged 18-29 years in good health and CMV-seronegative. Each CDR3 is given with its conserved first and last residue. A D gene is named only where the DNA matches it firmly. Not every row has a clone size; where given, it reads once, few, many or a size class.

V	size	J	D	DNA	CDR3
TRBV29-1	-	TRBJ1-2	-	TGCAGCGTTCCCCTAGCTAACTATGGCTACACCTTC	CSVPLANYGYTF
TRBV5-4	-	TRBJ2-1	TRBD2	TGTGCCAGCACCCCCCGAGGGACTAGCGGGATCAATGAGCAGTTCTTC	CASTPRGTSGINEQFF
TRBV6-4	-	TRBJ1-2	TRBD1	TGTGCCAGCAGTGACTCTGAGACAGGGTATGGCTACACCTTC	CASSDSETGYGYTF
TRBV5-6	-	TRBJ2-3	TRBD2	TGTGCCAGCAGCTTGGCCGGGCTAGCGGGGTTTAGAGATACGCAGTATTTT	CASSLAGLAGFRDTQYF
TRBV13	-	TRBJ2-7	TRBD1	TGTGCCAGCAGCTTAGAAGGGACAGGGGGCCCCGAGCAGTACTTC	CASSLEGTGGPEQYF
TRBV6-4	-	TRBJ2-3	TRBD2	TGTGCCAGCAGTGACTCAACCAGCGGGGTAACAGATACGCAGTATTTT	CASSDSTSGVTDTQYF
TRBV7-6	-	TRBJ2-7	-	TGTGCCAGCAGCAAAGGACAGCAATACGAGCAGTACTTC	CASSKGQQYEQYF
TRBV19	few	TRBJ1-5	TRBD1	TGTGCCAGTAGTCCAGACAGGGGTCCTCAGCCCCAGCATTTT	CASSPDRGPQPQHF
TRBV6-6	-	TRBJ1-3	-	TGTGCCAGCAGTTACCCGGACACCTACTCTGGAAACACCATATATTTT	CASSYPDTYSGNTIYF
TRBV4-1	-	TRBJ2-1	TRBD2	TGCGCCAGCAGCCAAGATAGGGGACTAGCCGCTGAGCAGTTCTTC	CASSQDRGLAAEQFF
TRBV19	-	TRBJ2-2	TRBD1	TGTGCCAGTAGTCTAGGGACAGGGGGGAACACCGGGGAGCTGTTTTTT	CASSLGTGGNTGELFF
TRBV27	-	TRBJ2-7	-	TGTGCCAGCAGTTTTAGCGGAGGATCCTACGAGCAGTACTTC	CASSFSGGSYEQYF
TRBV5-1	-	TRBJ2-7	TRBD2	TGCGCCAGCAGCACCGGTCGGGACTACCCTTTCTACGAGCAGTACTTC	CASSTGRDYPFYEQYF
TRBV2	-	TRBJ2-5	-	TGTGCCAGCAGTCCATATCCCTGGCCTCCCCAAGAGACCCAGTACTTC	CASSPYPWPPQETQYF
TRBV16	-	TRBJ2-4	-	TGTGCCAGCAGCCAAGTGGGGGGCAAAAACATTCAGTACTTC	CASSQVGGKNIQYF
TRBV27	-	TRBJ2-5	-	TGTGCCAGCAGTTTAGTCGGGGAGGAGACCCAGTACTTC	CASSLVGEETQYF
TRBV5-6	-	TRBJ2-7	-	TGTGCCAGCAGTGCCTCGGGGTACGAGCAGTACTTC	CASSASGYEQYF
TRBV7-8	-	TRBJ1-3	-	TGTGCCAGCAGCTTAGGAGGGTTTACAGGAAACACCATATATTTT	CASSLGGFTGNTIYF
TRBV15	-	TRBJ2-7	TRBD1	TGTGCCACCAGCAGAGAGGGACAGGGCGACTCCTACGAGCAGTACTTC	CATSREGQGDSYEQYF
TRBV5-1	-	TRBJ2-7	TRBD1	TGCGCCAGCAGCGACACAGGGGGCGTAGGCGAGCAGTACTTC	CASSDTGGVGEQYF
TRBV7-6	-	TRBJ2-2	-	TGTGCCAGCAGCTTCATCGGGACTGCGAACACCGGGGAGCTGTTTTTT	CASSFIGTANTGELFF
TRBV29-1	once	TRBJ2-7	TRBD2	TGCAGCGTGGGACTAGCGGCCTCGGGAACCGAGCAGTACTTC	CSVGLAASGTEQYF
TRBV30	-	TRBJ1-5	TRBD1	TGTGCCTGGAGTTCGACAGGGCGTCAGCCCCAGCATTTT	CAWSSTGRQPQHF
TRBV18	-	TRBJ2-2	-	TGTGCCAGCTCACCGATAGACAGTAACACCGGGGAGCTGTTTTTT	CASSPIDSNTGELFF
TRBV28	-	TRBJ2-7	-	TGTGCCAGCAGACCCGGGATACCTCCCTACGAGCAGTACTTC	CASRPGIPPYEQYF
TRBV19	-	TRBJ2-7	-	TGTGCCAGTAGCAGGGGCTCTCCAGTCTACGAGCAGTACTTC	CASSRGSPVYEQYF
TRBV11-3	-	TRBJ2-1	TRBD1	TGTGCCAGCAGCTTAGATGGGGGACAGGGGGCTTTTGAGCAGTTCTTC	CASSLDGGQGAFEQFF
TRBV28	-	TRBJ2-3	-	TGTGCCAGCGAGTACACAGATACGCAGTATTTT	CASEYTDTQYF
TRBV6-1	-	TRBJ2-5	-	TGTGCCAGCACTGGGGCCTTTGGGGGGACGGGGACCCAGTACTTC	CASTGAFGGTGTQYF